Each of the 21 T cell receptor delta chains below was sequenced from the same sample in a study of gamma-delta chains in newborns, infants, children. TCRdb reprocessed the reads using CATT. The top ten clones hold roughly 3.8% of a sample with roughly 11,000 delta-chain clones, about 8.6% of them seen once. Sequenced: blood. The receptors stem from a child who was a newborn, infant or young child, either healthy, febrile or measles-vaccinated (not recorded which).

The genes are TRDV1 and TRDJ1; the match to TRDD3 covers 8 bases. The CDR3 covers 15 residues. Germline CDR1 TSWWSYY, CDR2 QGS. Trimming at V came to 8 bases and at J to 6 bases, leaving 14 bases not matched to a gene. Here the CDR3 DNA reads TGTGCTCTTCCCCGTACTGGGGGGCCCTATCATAAACTCATCTTT. Translating it yields CALPRTGGPYHKLIF.

This chain joins TRDV2 and TRDJ1, with 12 bases aligning to TRDD3. V was pared by 0 bases and J by 2 bases, with 9 bases of the junction left unmatched. The CDR3 consists of 18 residues. Germline assignment: CDR1 GEAIGNYY and CDR2 EKD. Here the CDR3 DNA reads TGTGCCTGTGACACCGTTAGGCTGGGGGATACGCTGACCGATAAACTCATCTTT. This encodes CACDTVRLGDTLTDKLIF.

The CDR3 protein is CACDTVSGIRNSDKLIF. The CDR3 region has the DNA TGTGCCTGTGACACGGTTTCAGGGATACGCAACTCCGATAAACTCATCTTT. The chain is built from TRDV2 and TRDJ1; 8 bases fit TRDD3. CDR1 GEAIGNYY and CDR2 EKD come from the germline V gene. V lost 1 base to trimming and J lost 3 bases; unmatched junction nucleotides: 12. The CDR3 has 17 amino acids.

This clone was found a few times. At one of its ends the junction is not consistent with the germline gene, which may arise from a read error. The same CDR3 also results from other DNA sequences found in this sample. The chain is built from TRDV2 and TRDJ3, with 8 bases identical to TRDD3. The CDR3 consists of 17 residues. The germline gives CDR1 GEAIGNYY, CDR2 EKD. CDR3 nucleotides: TGTGCCTGTGACAATACTGGGGGGACCTGGGACACTCGACAGATGTTTTTC. Its translation: CACDNTGGTWDTRQMFF.

A few counts support this clone. V is TRDV2 and J is TRDJ3; 9 bases are a match to TRDD3. The CDR3 is 19 residues long. CDR1 is GEAIGNYY and CDR2 is EKD in the germline V gene. V lost 0 bases and J lost 0; bases outside the gene matches: 5. CDR3 coding DNA: TGTGCCTGTGACACCGTACTGGGGGAAAACTCCTGGGACACCCGACAGATGTTTTTC. Its protein product is CACDTVLGENSWDTRQMFF.

This sequence joins TRDV2 and TRDJ1, with D possibly being TRDD3 (5 bases). V shed 3 bases and J shed 0 bases, with 19 bases lying between them. The germline CDR1 and CDR2 sequences are GEAIGNYY and EKD. The CDR3 consists of 17 residues. The CDR3 loop reads CACDSVLVGGYTDKLIF. Written as DNA, the CDR3 is TGTGCCTGTGACTCTGTACTGGTTGGAGGTTACACCGATAAACTCATCTTT.

This clone was seen a few times. No DNA is shown, since the ends of the CDR3 on it are uncertain; the CDR3 is the one TCRdb lists. The chain combines TRAV29/DV5 with TRDJ2; the D call of TRDD3 is as the table states it, not checked on the DNA. Termini included, the CDR3 measures 19 amino acids. The germline V gene has CDR1 NSMFDY and CDR2 ISSIKDK. The CDR3 protein is CSVLLCSKRWGILTAQLFF.

In its sample, this clone was seen a few times. The chain links TRDV2 to TRDJ1; D unresolved. Trimming removed 3 bases at V and 8 bases at J, with 27 bases between. CDR3 length equals 17 residues. From germline, CDR1 is GEAIGNYY and CDR2 EKD. CDR3 DNA: TGTGCCTGTGACCCCGCCGAAACGAGAGTTAGGCACGTGAAACTCATCTTT. Translation: CACDPAETRVRHVKLIF.

This clone was detected a few times. This chain connects TRDV2 to TRDJ2; 12 bases map to TRDD3. The CDR3 contains 16 residues. Germline V gene sequence: CDR1 GEAIGNYY, CDR2 EKD. V was pared by 3 bases and J by 8 bases, with 9 bases of the junction left unmatched. This CDR3 is CACDYLLGDTPAQLFF. The CDR3 coding sequence is TGTGCCTGTGACTACTTACTGGGGGATACCCCCGCACAACTCTTCTTT.

With respect to this clone: With only one base between it and a far larger clone, this is likely a read error. The sample has other DNA sequences that encode this CDR3 too. The genes are TRDV2 and TRDJ1, with 7 bases aligning to TRDD3. Trimming cost V 4 bases and J 2 bases; bases outside gene matches: 3. The CDR3 sequence is 13 residues long. CDR1 GEAIGNYY and CDR2 EKD come from the germline V gene. The CDR3 protein is CACDTWGTDKLIF. CDR3 coding DNA: TGTGCCTGTGATACCTGGGGGACCGATAAACTCATCTTT.

The chain has TRDV2 and TRDJ1, with 9 bases identical to TRDD2. Germline CDR1 GEAIGNYY, CDR2 EKD. Germline trimming cut 3 bases from V and 8 bases from J; bases unmatched to any gene: 24. This CDR3 is 19 amino acids long. DNA for the CDR3: TGTGCCTGTGACCCTATCATCCTTCCTACGAAGGGACGCGATAACAAACTCATCTTT. The encoded protein is CACDPIILPTKGRDNKLIF.

In its sample, this clone was seen a few times. The rearrangement joins TRDV2 to TRDJ1; 11 bases align to TRDD3. The CDR3 consists of 18 residues. Germline V gene data show CDR1 as GEAIGNYY and CDR2 as EKD. The V and J ends lost 0 bases and 0 bases, in that order; junction bases with no gene match: 8. CDR3 DNA sequence: TGTGCCTGTGACACCGAATGGGGGATACGCGAAGACACCGATAAACTCATCTTT. It codes for CACDTEWGIREDTDKLIF.

In this sample, this clone turned up a few times. This sequence joins TRDV1 and TRDJ1; maybe TRDD2 (6 bases). From germline, CDR1 is TSWWSYY and CDR2 QGS. This CDR3 is 15 amino acids long. Trimming took off 1 base at V and 3 bases at J, with 12 bases between the two ends. The CDR3 spells CALGEPKLPSDKLIF. The CDR3 nucleotides read TGTGCTCTTGGGGAACCAAAGCTTCCTTCCGATAAACTCATCTTT.

The chain couples TRDV2 to TRDJ1, with 11 positions matching TRDD3. The J gene is absent in TCRdb and was assigned here via DNA matching to germline. CDR1 and CDR2 from the germline V gene are GEAIGNYY and EKD. CDR3 size: 19 residues. V shed 0 bases and J 3 bases; nucleotides not matched to a gene: 14. The CDR3 sequence is CACDTVRVGDTQGPDKLIF. CDR3 bases: TGTGCCTGTGACACCGTTAGGGTGGGGGATACGCAGGGCCCCGATAAACTCATCTTT.

This clone was picked up a small number of times. The same CDR3 can be traced to other DNA sequences in this sample. The CDR3 DNA reads as TGTGCCTGTGACACCGCGGAGGGTCGGAGCTCCTGGGACACCCGACAGATGTTTTTC. Protein product: CACDTAEGRSSWDTRQMFF. This rearrangement joins TRDV2 to TRDJ3; D unclear. Looked up from germline, CDR1 is GEAIGNYY and CDR2 is EKD. This CDR3 is built from 19 residues. V lost 0 bases and J lost 0, with 14 bases in between.

V usage is TRDV2 and J usage is TRDJ3, with 7 bases fitting TRDD3. The V and J ends lost 1 base and 2 bases, in that order; junction bases with no gene match: 7. The CDR3 consists of 18 residues. The germline V gene encodes CDR1 GEAIGNYY and CDR2 EKD. CDR3: CACDTSWGVPWDTRQMFF. CDR3 nucleotides: TGTGCCTGTGACACTTCCTGGGGGGTCCCCTGGGACACCCGACAGATGTTTTTC.

V and J are TRDV2 and TRDJ2, with a tentative D call TRDD3 (6 bases). TCRdb lists no J gene, so it was determined here by aligning the DNA to germline. Germline loops: CDR1 GEAIGNYY, CDR2 EKD. Trimming cost V 0 bases and J 0 bases, with 22 bases left between them. This CDR3 is built from 20 residues. The chain's CDR3 is CACDTVRSGDERALTAQLFF. CDR3 coding DNA: TGTGCCTGTGACACCGTTCGGTCTGGGGACGAAAGAGCTTTGACAGCACAACTCTTCTTT.

This clone has more than one count but fewer than ten. Other DNA sequences within the sample encode an identical CDR3. The rearrangement links TRDV2 to TRDJ3; 9 positions match TRDD3. With 3 bases clipped from V and 1 base from J, the junction kept 3 bases outside the gene matches. Germline CDR1 reads GEAIGNYY; CDR2 reads EKD. The length of the CDR3 is 17 residues. In DNA form, the CDR3 reads TGTGCCTGTGACCCAACTGGGGGATCCTGGGACACCCGACAGATGTTTTTC. Encoded protein: CACDPTGGSWDTRQMFF.

The rearrangement uses TRDV2 and TRDJ3; 9 bases fit TRDD3. TCRdb supplies no J gene; here it was assigned by aligning the nucleotide sequence to germline. CDR1 GEAIGNYY and CDR2 EKD come from the germline V gene. The CDR3 loop spans 18 amino acids. After removal of 3 bases from V and 6 bases from J, the junction contained 11 bases not matched to a gene. The CDR3 here is CACDAVLGERPDTRQMFF. The CDR3 region has the DNA TGTGCCTGTGACGCTGTACTGGGGGAGCGCCCGGACACCCGACAGATGTTTTTC.

The gene calls are TRDV2 and TRDJ1; no firm D call. Germline V lookup: CDR1 GEAIGNYY, CDR2 EKD. This CDR3 has 14 residues. Trimming cost V 0 bases and J 1 base, with 8 bases left between them. CDR3 amino acids: CACDTLMGTDKLIF. The CDR3 DNA reads as TGTGCCTGTGACACCTTGATGGGCACCGATAAACTCATCTTT.

The rearrangement joins TRDV2 to TRDJ1; 8 positions match TRDD3. The CDR3 runs 18 residues. The ends lost 0 bases at V and 0 bases at J; junction bases unmatched: 11. Germline loops: CDR1 GEAIGNYY, CDR2 EKD. CDR3 in amino acids: CACDTLTGGLPDTDKLIF. In nucleotides, the CDR3 is TGTGCCTGTGACACCCTTACTGGGGGTCTCCCGGACACCGATAAACTCATCTTT.